This T cell receptor (beta chain) was sequenced in a study of T cell changes during pregnancy in multiple sclerosis. Trimming removed 7 bases from V and 8 bases from J; junction bases left unmatched: 16. Germline values: CDR1 MDHEN, CDR2 SYDVKM. The CDR3 consists of 15 residues. Only in-frame clones appear in the TCRdb table, and some are missing; sequencing was by immunoSEQ multiplex PCR. This sample has about 56,000 clones, with roughly 89% found just once. The specimen sequenced was peripheral blood from another person, used as feeder cells. V gene TRBV28 combines with J gene TRBJ1-2; TRBD1 agrees at 7 bases. This clonotype was obtained from a human donor whose cells served as feeder cells for cultures in a pregnancy study. In nucleotides, the CDR3 is TGTGCCAGCACCTACCCAGGGGGGAAGCTAGCCGGCTACACCTTC. This gives the protein CASTYPGGKLAGYTF.